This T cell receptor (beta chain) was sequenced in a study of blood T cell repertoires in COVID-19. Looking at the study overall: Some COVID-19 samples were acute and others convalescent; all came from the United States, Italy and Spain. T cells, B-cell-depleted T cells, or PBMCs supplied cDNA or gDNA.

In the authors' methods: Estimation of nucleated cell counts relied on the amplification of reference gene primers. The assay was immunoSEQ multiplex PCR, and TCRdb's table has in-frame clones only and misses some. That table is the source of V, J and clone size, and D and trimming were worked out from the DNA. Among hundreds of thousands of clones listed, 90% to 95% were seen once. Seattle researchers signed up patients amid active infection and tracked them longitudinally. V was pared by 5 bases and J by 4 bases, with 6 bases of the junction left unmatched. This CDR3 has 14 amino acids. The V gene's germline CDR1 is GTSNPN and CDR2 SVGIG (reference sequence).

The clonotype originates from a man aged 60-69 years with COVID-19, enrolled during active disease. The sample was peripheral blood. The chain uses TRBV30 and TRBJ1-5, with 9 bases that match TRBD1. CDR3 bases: TGTGCCTGGGGGGGACAGGGCTTTAATCAGCCCCAGCATTTT. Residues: CAWGGQGFNQPQHF.